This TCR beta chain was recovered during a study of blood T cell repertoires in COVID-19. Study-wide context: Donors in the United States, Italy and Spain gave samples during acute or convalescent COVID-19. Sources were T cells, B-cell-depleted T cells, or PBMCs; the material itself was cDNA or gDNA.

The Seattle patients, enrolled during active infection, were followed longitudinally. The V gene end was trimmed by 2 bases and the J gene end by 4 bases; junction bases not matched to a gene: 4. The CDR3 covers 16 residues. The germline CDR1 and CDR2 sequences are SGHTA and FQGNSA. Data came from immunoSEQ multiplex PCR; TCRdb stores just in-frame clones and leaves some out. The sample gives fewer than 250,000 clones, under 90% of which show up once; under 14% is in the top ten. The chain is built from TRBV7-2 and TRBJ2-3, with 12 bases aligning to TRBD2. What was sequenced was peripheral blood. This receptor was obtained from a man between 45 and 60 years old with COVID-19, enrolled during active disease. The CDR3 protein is CASSLRLAGAADTQYF. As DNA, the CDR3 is TGTGCCAGCAGCTTAAGACTAGCGGGAGCGGCAGATACGCAGTATTTT. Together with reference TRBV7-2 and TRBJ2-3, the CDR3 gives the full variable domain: GAGVSQSPSNKVTEKGKDVELRCDPISGHTALYWYRQSLGQGLEFLIYFQGNSAPDKSGLPSDRFSAERTGGSVSTLTIQRTQQEDSAVYLCASSLRLAGAADTQYFGPGTRLTVL.